One TCR beta chain is described in this entry. Time point meaning: week 3, after first cycle of checkpoint inhibitor. Disease control meant complete response, partial response or stable disease at 12 weeks. The data derive from a study of blood T cell dynamics during melanoma immunotherapy. Profiling relied on immunoSEQ multiplex PCR, and the TCRdb table lists in-frame clones only, not all of them. The profile covers over 9,000 clones, with 70% to 90% appearing a single time and around 6.7% taken by the ten largest. This specimen was blood, taken from a patient treated with checkpoint blockade. This TCR came from a human donor with melanoma.

As DNA, the CDR3 is TGTGCCAGCAGCTTACGACAGGGACCAGACACAGATACGCAGTATTTT. Protein sequence: CASSLRQGPDTDTQYF. The chain is built from TRBV7-6 and TRBJ2-3; 7 positions agree with TRBD1. V was clipped by 2 bases and J by 2 bases; unmatched bases: 7. Germline V gene sequence: CDR1 SGHVS, CDR2 FNYEAQ. CDR3 length equals 16 residues.